The entry that follows covers one T cell receptor beta chain sequence. TCRdb reprocessed the 5' RACE reads with MiXCR, giving one entry per CDR3 protein. Here the sample spans about 30,000 distinct CDR3 sequences, 5% to 6.5% being singletons. This sample is part of a study of early T cells in non-severe SARS-CoV-2 infection. This CDR3 is 12 amino acids long. Germline CDR1 and CDR2: ENHRY and SYGVKD. Trimming took 2 bases from V and 15 from J, leaving 14 bases between them. V gene TRBV10-3 combines with J gene TRBJ2-1; D might be TRBD1 (6 bases). The source is an adult who was a healthcare worker with PCR-confirmed SARS-CoV-2 infection or an uninfected control (not recorded which). The sample taken for sequencing was whole blood. CDR3 DNA: TGTGCCATCAGTGAGACCCAGGGGTTGGGGTTCTTC. Protein product: CAISETQGLGFF.